This is a list of T cell receptor beta chains from one sample in a study of glioma-infiltrating T cells. TCRdb reprocessed the multiplex PCR reads with MiXCR, giving one entry per CDR3 protein. Of a few hundred thousand distinct CDR3 sequences in the sample, around 45% were seen once. Source material: glioma tissue, nonneoplastic brain tissue, or PBMCs (not recorded which). All receptors derive from a human donor with low-grade glioma or glioblastoma, undergoing nonglioma brain surgery, or in good health (not recorded which). Both conserved end residues are part of each CDR3. Fields, in order: V gene, clone size, J gene, D gene, CDR3 protein, CDR3 DNA. The D gene is left open where the match is weak. The size of a clone is reported for some rows only, either as once, few or many, or as a class for expanded clones.

>TRBV29-1|NA|TRBJ2-1|NA
CSVALVSRHLDEQFF
TGCAGCGTTGCTCTGGTCTCCCGCCATTTGGATGAGCAGTTCTTC
>TRBV7-2|NA|TRBJ2-1|TRBD2
CASSPQGLAGGHNEQFF
TGTGCCAGCAGCCCCCAGGGACTAGCGGGAGGTCACAATGAGCAGTTCTTC
>TRBV6-2/TRBV6-3|NA|TRBJ2-7|NA
CASNKLGGAKEQYF
TGTGCCAGCAATAAACTAGGGGGTGCTAAAGAGCAGTACTTC
>TRBV7-9|few|TRBJ2-7|TRBD2
CASSLREGMGTYEQYF
TGTGCCAGCAGCTTGCGGGAGGGTATGGGTACCTACGAGCAGTACTTC
>TRBV20-1|few|TRBJ1-1|NA
CSEARAGRSEAFF
TGCAGTGAAGCGAGGGCAGGGAGGTCTGAAGCTTTCTTT
>TRBV28|few|TRBJ2-2|NA
CASSIQGGTGELFF
TGTGCCAGCAGCATACAGGGAGGTACCGGGGAGCTGTTTTTT
>TRBV10-3|NA|TRBJ1-5|NA
CAISESAGGNQPQHF
TGTGCCATCAGTGAGTCGGCCGGGGGCAATCAGCCCCAGCATTTT
>TRBV19|NA|TRBJ2-3|TRBD2
CASGLAGGITDTQYF
TGTGCCAGTGGACTAGCGGGAGGAATCACAGATACGCAGTATTTT
>TRBV19|NA|TRBJ2-7|NA
CASSLFGVDDEQYF
TGTGCCAGTTCCTTGTTCGGGGTGGACGACGAGCAGTACTTC
>TRBV28|many|TRBJ2-1|NA
CASSLTSGNEQFF
TGTGCCAGCAGTTTGACTAGTGGTAATGAGCAGTTCTTC
>TRBV5-1|NA|TRBJ2-5|NA
CASSLRDLAETQYF
TGCGCCAGCAGCTTACGAGACTTAGCGGAGACCCAGTACTTC
>TRBV6-1|NA|TRBJ2-7|TRBD2
CASARSGSGHNEQYF
TGTGCCAGCGCGAGGAGCGGGAGTGGCCACAATGAGCAGTACTTC
>TRBV24-1|NA|TRBJ1-2|NA
CATSDPANYGYSF
TGTGCCACCAGTGATCCGGCAAACTATGGCTACAGCTTC
>TRBV10-3|NA|TRBJ2-2|TRBD1
CAISESTGTTGELFF
TGTGCCATCAGTGAGTCGACAGGGACCACCGGGGAGCTGTTTTTT
>TRBV4-1|NA|TRBJ1-2|NA
CASSLKTAYNYTF
TGCGCCAGCAGCCTCAAGACAGCCTATAACTACACCTTC
>TRBV20-1|many|TRBJ2-3|NA
CSARFVDTQYF
TGCAGTGCTAGATTTGTAGATACGCAGTATTTT
>TRBV27|NA|TRBJ2-7|TRBD1
CASSARTGDDEQYF
TGTGCCAGCAGTGCCCGGACAGGGGACGACGAGCAGTACTTC
>TRBV7-2|NA|TRBJ2-3|NA
CASSLARISTDTQYF
TGTGCCAGCAGCTTAGCGCGGATTAGCACAGATACGCAGTATTTT
>TRBV28|NA|TRBJ1-1|NA
CASSLWVGRASNTEAFF
TGTGCCAGCAGTTTGTGGGTCGGGCGTGCCTCGAACACTGAAGCTTTCTTT
>TRBV14|once|TRBJ2-3|NA
CASSRGSGWATRTDTQYF
TGTGCCAGCAGTCGAGGATCGGGGTGGGCAACACGAACAGATACGCAGTATTTT
>TRBV12-3/TRBV12-4|NA|TRBJ1-6|NA
CASSFATGSPLHF
TGTGCCAGCAGTTTCGCTACAGGTTCACCCCTCCACTTT
>TRBV27|few|TRBJ2-7|NA
CASSLSGQGLSSYEQYF
TGTGCCAGCAGTTTATCTGGGCAGGGTCTTTCCTCCTACGAGCAGTACTTC
>TRBV28|NA|TRBJ2-1|TRBD2
CASSWRELYNEQFF
TGTGCCAGCAGTTGGCGGGAGTTATACAATGAGCAGTTCTTC
>TRBV7-2|few|TRBJ2-7|NA
CASSLVTGLNHEQYF
TGTGCCAGCAGCTTAGTGACTGGGCTTAACCACGAGCAGTACTTC
>TRBV19|NA|TRBJ2-1|NA
CASSILSSYNEQFF
TGTGCCAGTAGTATACTGAGCTCCTACAATGAGCAGTTCTTC
>TRBV6-6|NA|TRBJ1-2|NA
CASSWYAGPRGGYTF
TGTGCCAGCAGTTGGTATGCGGGGCCGCGGGGAGGCTACACCTTC
>TRBV25-1|many|TRBJ1-1|NA
CASQWSTTEAFF
TGTGCCAGCCAGTGGTCTACCACTGAAGCTTTCTTT
>TRBV2|NA|TRBJ1-4|NA
CASSPRSSREKLYF
TGTGCCAGCAGTCCCCGGAGCTCGCGAGAAAAACTGTATTTT